A selection of T cell receptor beta chains follows, all from one sample in a study of cytomegalovirus exposure and HLA in healthy donors. Here immunoSEQ multiplex PCR was the method, and the copy in TCRdb shows in-frame clones only, minus some. The sample records some 76,000 clones, about four fifths being singletons. The sequenced sample was PBMCs. These receptors were collected from a woman aged 35 to 49 in good health and CMV-seropositive. Both conserved end residues are trimmed from each CDR3. Fields, in order: V gene, CDR3 protein.

v_call: TRBV5-1
cdr3_aa: ASSLEGQGVDEQY

v_call: TRBV28
cdr3_aa: ASSLGQGVGELF

v_call: TRBV18
cdr3_aa: ASSPFATNEKLF

v_call: TRBV11-2
cdr3_aa: ASSSGGAGRGDTQY

v_call: TRBV28
cdr3_aa: ASSPGGSNQPQH

v_call: TRBV6-1
cdr3_aa: ASKKWDSPYEQY

v_call: TRBV6-1
cdr3_aa: ASSFRTDSYEQY

v_call: TRBV30
cdr3_aa: AWNGGVNTEAF

v_call: TRBV7-3
cdr3_aa: ASSLNRNTEAF

v_call: TRBV6-5
cdr3_aa: ASRSLAGGPGELF

v_call: TRBV28
cdr3_aa: ASSLNSGDYNEQF

v_call: TRBV5-1
cdr3_aa: ASSFGTGKGNEQF

v_call: TRBV14
cdr3_aa: ASSQASGTEAF

v_call: TRBV30
cdr3_aa: AWVRQGGADTQY

v_call: TRBV5-1
cdr3_aa: ASSPGQTYGYT

v_call: TRBV29-1
cdr3_aa: SVGDRAANYGYT

v_call: TRBV28
cdr3_aa: ASSLTGQGTEAF

v_call: TRBV6-6
cdr3_aa: AIGSFGYT

v_call: TRBV11-2
cdr3_aa: ASSASGGNTGELF

v_call: TRBV7-3
cdr3_aa: ASSRGDRVNTEAF

v_call: TRBV30
cdr3_aa: AWGQGNSPLH

v_call: TRBV29-1
cdr3_aa: SVGRTASSGANVLT

v_call: TRBV28
cdr3_aa: ASVNGGAETQY

v_call: TRBV5-1
cdr3_aa: ASRNSFSYEQY

v_call: TRBV5-4
cdr3_aa: ASSLGWGLNYGYT

v_call: TRBV5-8
cdr3_aa: ASSRLDYGHT

v_call: TRBV11-2
cdr3_aa: ASSSYRGRADTQY

v_call: TRBV5-1
cdr3_aa: ASSPRTGNEQY

v_call: TRBV11-2
cdr3_aa: ASSLQVGGGNSPLH

v_call: TRBV30
cdr3_aa: AWSPLGGRQPQH

v_call: TRBV5-1
cdr3_aa: ASSLVLAGGSEQY

v_call: TRBV5-1
cdr3_aa: ASRTGGSGEQY

v_call: TRBV18
cdr3_aa: ASSPTGSRNTEAF

v_call: TRBV7-9
cdr3_aa: ASSLVGASYEQY

v_call: TRBV15
cdr3_aa: ATSPGGEADTQY

v_call: TRBV5-4
cdr3_aa: ASSLELADYNEQF

v_call: TRBV2
cdr3_aa: ASSVSTSGGAAGELF

v_call: TRBV30
cdr3_aa: AWSQAPRGGLILSSYEQY

v_call: TRBV4-1
cdr3_aa: ASAPGWTGGQPQH

v_call: TRBV28
cdr3_aa: ASSLSDRAQVQPQH

v_call: TRBV30
cdr3_aa: AWTPGGASTEAF

v_call: TRBV7-9
cdr3_aa: ASSTQAREQY

v_call: TRBV4-2
cdr3_aa: ASSQGGDRGTEAF

v_call: TRBV6-5
cdr3_aa: ASSYSIASGYEQY

v_call: TRBV18
cdr3_aa: ASSPDRGSAGGYT

v_call: TRBV4-2
cdr3_aa: ASSPLNGQGNEKLF

v_call: TRBV5-5
cdr3_aa: ASSLGLGRYEQY

v_call: TRBV5-4
cdr3_aa: ASSLRTGSGANYGYT

v_call: TRBV5-1
cdr3_aa: ASSLGQNLGNQPQH

v_call: TRBV10-3
cdr3_aa: AISGGQGSYNEQF

v_call: TRBV28
cdr3_aa: ASTSVRVSGQPQH

v_call: TRBV6-1
cdr3_aa: ASTPEDSNQPQH

v_call: TRBV4-1
cdr3_aa: ASSQGPYGTEAF

v_call: TRBV28
cdr3_aa: ASRDRGPYNEQF

v_call: TRBV28
cdr3_aa: ASSGFSGANVLT